This T cell receptor (beta chain) was sequenced for a study of OX40 agonist ivuxolimab in advanced cancers. Across the whole study: At 0.01 to 10 mg/kg, ivuxolimab was administered intravenously to patients every 2 weeks. The study reported partial responses in three patients: one hepatocellular carcinoma, two cutaneous melanoma. Study-wide points: In CD8+ T cells, expanded clones were on average more numerous than in CD4+.

V shed 5 bases, J shed 1 base, and the junction held 9 bases outside the gene matches. CDR1 SGDLS and CDR2 YYNGEE come from the germline V gene. CDR3 length: 15 residues. Measured with immunoSEQ multiplex PCR; TCRdb has only the in-frame clones, and not every one. The profile shows approximately 66,000 clones, 88% of them singletons. For this clone: The antigen is not known.

The J gene is TRBJ2-7, the V gene TRBV9; TRBD1 agrees at 7 bases. The TCR was taken from an adult with an advanced solid tumor such as melanoma, head and neck, liver or kidney cancer. The sequencing used CD4+ or CD8+ T cells sorted from blood, collected in a trial of the OX40 agonist ivuxolimab. CDR3 loop: CASSEGQTKSYEQYF. Here the CDR3 DNA reads TGTGCCAGCAGTGAGGGACAGACGAAATCCTACGAGCAGTACTTC.